In its sample, the clone carrying this T cell receptor (beta chain) was seen once. The source of the sample is a study of cytomegalovirus exposure and HLA in healthy donors. Study overall: Around 85 million unique TCR sequences came from HLA-typed donors in an early release.

Germline loops: CDR1 MGHRA, CDR2 YSYEKL. The CDR3 consists of 15 residues. The V gene end was trimmed by 2 bases and the J gene end by 2 bases; junction bases not matched to a gene: 4. The primer mix had 60 Vbeta and 13 Jbeta primers. This table comes from immunoSEQ multiplex PCR, and its TCRdb copy is limited to in-frame clones, with some not included. In the table there are more than 100,000 clones, about 86% of which are singletons. The chain is built from TRBV4-1 and TRBJ2-7, with 9 bases aligning to TRBD1. This TCR derives from a woman aged 25-40 years in good health and CMV-seronegative. The specimen was PBMCs. The CDR3 is CASSQSTGGTYEQYF. CDR3 bases: TGCGCCAGCAGCCAATCGACAGGGGGGACCTACGAGCAGTACTTC.